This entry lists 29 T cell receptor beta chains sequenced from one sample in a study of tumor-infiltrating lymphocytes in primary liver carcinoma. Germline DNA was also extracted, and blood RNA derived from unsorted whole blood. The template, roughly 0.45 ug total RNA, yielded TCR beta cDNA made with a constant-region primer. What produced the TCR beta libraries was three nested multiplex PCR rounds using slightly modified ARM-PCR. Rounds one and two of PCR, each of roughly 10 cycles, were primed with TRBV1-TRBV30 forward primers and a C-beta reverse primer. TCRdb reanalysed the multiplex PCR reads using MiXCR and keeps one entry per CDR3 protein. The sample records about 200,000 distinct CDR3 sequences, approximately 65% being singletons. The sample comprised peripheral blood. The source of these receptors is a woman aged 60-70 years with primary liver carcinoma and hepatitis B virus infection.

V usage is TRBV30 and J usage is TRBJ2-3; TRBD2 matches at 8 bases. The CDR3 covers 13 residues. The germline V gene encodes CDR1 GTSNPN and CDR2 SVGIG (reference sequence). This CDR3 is CGGSGSSTDTQYF. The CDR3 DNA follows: TGTGGCGGAAGCGGGAGCAGCACAGATACGCAGTATTTT.

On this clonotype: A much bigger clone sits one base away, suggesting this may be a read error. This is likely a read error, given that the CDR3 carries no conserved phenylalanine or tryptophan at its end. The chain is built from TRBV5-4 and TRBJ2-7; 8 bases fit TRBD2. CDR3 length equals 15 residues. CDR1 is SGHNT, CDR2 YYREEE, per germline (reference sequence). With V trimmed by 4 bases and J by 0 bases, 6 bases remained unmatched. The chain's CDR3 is CASSNSGSCSYEQYI. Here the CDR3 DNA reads TGTGCCAGCAGCAACAGCGGGAGCTGCTCCTACGAGCAGTACATC.

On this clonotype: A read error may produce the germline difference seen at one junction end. CDR3: CDSRRIGIQYF. CDR3 DNA sequence: TGTGACAGCAGACGAATCGGCATTCAGTACTTC. The chain links TRBV6-2 or TRBV6-3 to TRBJ2-4; no firm D call. CDR1 and CDR2 from the germline V gene are MNHEY and SVGEGT. The CDR3 is 11 amino acids.

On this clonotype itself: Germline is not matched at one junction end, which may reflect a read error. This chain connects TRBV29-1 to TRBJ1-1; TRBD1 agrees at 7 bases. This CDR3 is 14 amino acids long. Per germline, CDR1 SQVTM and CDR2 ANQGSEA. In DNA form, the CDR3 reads TGCAGCGTGAACAGGGGCACTATGGGCACTGAAGCCATCTTT. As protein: CSVNRGTMGTEAIF.

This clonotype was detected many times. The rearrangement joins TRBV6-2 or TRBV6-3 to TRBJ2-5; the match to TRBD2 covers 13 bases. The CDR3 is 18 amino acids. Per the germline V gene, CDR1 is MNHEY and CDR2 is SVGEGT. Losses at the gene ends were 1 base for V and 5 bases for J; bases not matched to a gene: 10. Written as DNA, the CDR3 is TGTGCCAGCAGTTACTTGTGGACTAGCGGGAGAGTAAGTGAGACCCAGTACTTC. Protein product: CASSYLWTSGRVSETQYF.

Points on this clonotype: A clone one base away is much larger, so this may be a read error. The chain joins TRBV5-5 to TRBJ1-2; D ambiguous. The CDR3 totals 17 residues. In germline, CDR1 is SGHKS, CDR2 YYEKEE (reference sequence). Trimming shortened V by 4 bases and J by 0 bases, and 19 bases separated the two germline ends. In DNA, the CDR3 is TGTGCCAGCAGCGACAAGGTGTGGGTCTCAGCTAACTATGGCTACACCTTC. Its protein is CASSDKVWVSANYGYTF.

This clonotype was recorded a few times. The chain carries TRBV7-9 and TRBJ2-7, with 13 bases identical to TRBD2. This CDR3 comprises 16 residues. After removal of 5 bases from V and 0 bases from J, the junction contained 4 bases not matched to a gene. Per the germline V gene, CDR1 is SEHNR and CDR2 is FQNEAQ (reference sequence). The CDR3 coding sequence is TGTGCCAGCAGCCCGCGACTAGCGGGAGGCTCCTACGAGCAGTACTTC. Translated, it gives CASSPRLAGGSYEQYF.

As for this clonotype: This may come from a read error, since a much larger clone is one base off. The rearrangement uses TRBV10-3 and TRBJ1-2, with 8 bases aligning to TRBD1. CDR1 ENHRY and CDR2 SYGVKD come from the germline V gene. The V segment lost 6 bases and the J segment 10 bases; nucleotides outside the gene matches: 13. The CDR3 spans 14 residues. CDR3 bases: TGTGCCATCAGGGGGACAGGAATGGACTTTGTCTACACCTTC. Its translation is CAIRGTGMDFVYTF.

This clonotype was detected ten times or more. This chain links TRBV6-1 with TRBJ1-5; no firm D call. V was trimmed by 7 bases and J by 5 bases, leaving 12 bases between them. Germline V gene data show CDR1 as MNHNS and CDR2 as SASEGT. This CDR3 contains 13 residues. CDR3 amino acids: CASTFDFYQPQHF. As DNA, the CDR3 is TGTGCCAGCACGTTCGACTTTTATCAGCCCCAGCATTTT.

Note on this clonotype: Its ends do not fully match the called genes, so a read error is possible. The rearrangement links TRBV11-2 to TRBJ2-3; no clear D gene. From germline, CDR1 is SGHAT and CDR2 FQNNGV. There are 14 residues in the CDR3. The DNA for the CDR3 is TGTGCCTGCAGCAGCCGCTTTTCCACAGATACGCAGTATTTT. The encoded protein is CACSSRFSTDTQYF.

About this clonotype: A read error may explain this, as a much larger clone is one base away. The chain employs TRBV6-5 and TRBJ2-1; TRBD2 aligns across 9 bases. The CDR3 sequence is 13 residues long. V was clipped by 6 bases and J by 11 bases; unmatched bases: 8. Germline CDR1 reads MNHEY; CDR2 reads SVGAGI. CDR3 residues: CASRSSGSDKQFF. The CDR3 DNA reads TGTGCCAGCAGAAGTAGCGGGAGCGATAAGCAGTTCTTC.

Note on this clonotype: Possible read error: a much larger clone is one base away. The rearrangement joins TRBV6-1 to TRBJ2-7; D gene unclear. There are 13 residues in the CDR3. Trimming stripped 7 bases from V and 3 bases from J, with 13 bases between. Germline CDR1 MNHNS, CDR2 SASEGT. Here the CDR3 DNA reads TGTGCCAGCAACCTGGTACACCTCTACGAGCAGTACTTC. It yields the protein CASNLVHLYEQYF.

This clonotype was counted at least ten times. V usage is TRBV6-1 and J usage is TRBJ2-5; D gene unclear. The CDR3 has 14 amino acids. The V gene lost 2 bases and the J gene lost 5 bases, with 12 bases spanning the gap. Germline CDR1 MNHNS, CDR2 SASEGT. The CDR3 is CASSERIKRETQYF. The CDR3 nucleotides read TGTGCCAGCAGTGAACGGATAAAACGGGAGACCCAGTACTTC.

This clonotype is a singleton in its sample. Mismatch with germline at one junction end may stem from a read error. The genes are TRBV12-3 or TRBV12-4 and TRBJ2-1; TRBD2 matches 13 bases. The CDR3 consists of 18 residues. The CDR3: CASRQTSGRGPLEGEQSF. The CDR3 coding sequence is TGTGCCAGCAGGCAAACTAGCGGGAGGGGCCCCCTCGAGGGTGAGCAGTCCTTC.

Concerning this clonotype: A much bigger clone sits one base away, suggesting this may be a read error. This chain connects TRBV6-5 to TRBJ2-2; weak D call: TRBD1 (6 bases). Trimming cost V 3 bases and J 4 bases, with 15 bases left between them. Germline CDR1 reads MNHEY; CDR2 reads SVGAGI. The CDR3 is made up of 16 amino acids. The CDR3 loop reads CASSYPFWGPTGELFF. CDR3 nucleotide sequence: TGTGCCAGCAGTTATCCATTTTGGGGGCCCACCGGGGAGCTGTTTTTT.

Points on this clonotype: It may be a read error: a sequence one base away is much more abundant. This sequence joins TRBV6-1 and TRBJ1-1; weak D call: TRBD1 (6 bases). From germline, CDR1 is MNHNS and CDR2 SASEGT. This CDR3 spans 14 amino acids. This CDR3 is CASPRGGVNAEAFF. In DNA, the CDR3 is TGTGCCAGCCCCCGAGGGGGGGTGAACGCTGAAGCTTTCTTT.

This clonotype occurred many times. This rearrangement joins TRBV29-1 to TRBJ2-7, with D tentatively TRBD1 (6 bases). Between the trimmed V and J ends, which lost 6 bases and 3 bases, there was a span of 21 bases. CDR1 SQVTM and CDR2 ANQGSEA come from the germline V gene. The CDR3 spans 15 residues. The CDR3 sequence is CSVPTRLGAHYEQYF. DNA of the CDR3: TGCAGCGTCCCAACTCGGTTGGGGGCCCACTACGAGCAGTACTTC.

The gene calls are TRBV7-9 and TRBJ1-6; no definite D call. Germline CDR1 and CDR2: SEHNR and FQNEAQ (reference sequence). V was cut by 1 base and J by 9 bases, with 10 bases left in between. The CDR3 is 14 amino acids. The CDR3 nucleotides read TGTGCCAGCAGCTTAGGACTTGCTGGTTCACCCCTCCACTTT. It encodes CASSLGLAGSPLHF.

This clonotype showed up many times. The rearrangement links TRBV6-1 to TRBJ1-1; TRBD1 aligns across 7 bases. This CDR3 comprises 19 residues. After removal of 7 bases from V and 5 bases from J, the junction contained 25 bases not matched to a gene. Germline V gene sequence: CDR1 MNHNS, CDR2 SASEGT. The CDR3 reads CASIGPRILRTGYGTEAFF. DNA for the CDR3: TGTGCCAGCATTGGACCCCGCATACTGAGGACAGGTTATGGAACTGAAGCTTTCTTT.

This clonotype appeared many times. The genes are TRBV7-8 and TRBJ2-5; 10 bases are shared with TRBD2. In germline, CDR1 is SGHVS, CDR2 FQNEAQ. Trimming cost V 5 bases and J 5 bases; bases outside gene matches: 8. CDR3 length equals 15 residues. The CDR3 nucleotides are TGTGCCAGCAGCCCCTCTAGCGGGAGATGGGAGACCCAGTACTTC. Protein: CASSPSSGRWETQYF. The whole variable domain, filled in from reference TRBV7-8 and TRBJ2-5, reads GAGVSQSPRYKVAKRGQDVALRCDPISGHVSLFWYQQALGQGPEFLTYFQNEAQLDKSGLPSDRFFAERPEGSVSTLKIQRTQQEDSAVYLCASSPSSGRWETQYFGPGTRLLVL.

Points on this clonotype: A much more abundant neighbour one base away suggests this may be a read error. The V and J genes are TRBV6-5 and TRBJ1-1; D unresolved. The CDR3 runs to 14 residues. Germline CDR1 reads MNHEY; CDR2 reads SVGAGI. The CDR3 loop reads CASGYSIGNTEAFF. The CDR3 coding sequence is TGTGCCAGCGGTTACTCGATCGGGAACACTGAAGCTTTCTTT.

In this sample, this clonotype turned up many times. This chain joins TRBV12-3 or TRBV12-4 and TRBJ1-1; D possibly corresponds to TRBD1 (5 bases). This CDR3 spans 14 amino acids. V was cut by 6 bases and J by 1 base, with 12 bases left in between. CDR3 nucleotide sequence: TGTGCCAGCAGCGCCGAGGGGTGGAACACTGAAGCTTTCTTT. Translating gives CASSAEGWNTEAFF.

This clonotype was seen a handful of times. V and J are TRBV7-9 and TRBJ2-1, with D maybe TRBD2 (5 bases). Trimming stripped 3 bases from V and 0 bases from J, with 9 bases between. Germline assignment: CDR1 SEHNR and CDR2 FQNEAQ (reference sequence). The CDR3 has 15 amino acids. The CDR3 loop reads CASSFPGSSYNEQFF. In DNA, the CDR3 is TGTGCCAGCAGCTTTCCGGGGAGCTCCTACAATGAGCAGTTCTTC.

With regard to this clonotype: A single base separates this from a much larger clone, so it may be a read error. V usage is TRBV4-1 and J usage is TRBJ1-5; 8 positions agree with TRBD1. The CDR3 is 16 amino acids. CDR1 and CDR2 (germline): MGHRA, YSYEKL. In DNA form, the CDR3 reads TGCGCCAACAGCCAAGTGGTTCCACAGGGGGATCAGCCCCAGCATTTT. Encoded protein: CANSQVVPQGDQPQHF.

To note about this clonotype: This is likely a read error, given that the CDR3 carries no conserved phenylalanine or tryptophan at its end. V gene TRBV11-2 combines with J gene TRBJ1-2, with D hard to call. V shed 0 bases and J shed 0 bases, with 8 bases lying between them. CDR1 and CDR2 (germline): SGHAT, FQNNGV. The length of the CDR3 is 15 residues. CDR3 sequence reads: CASSLEGSTNYGYTL. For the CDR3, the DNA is TGTGCCAGCAGCTTAGAGGGCAGTACTAACTATGGCTACACCCTC.

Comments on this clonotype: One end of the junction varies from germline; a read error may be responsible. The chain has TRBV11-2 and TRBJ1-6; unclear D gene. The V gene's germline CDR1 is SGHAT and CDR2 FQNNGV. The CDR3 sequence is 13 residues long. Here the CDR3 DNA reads TGTACCAGCAGCTACGGGAGGGATTCACCCGTCCACTTT. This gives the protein CTSSYGRDSPVHF. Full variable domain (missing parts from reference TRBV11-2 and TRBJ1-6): EAGVAQSPRYKIIEKRQSVAFWCNPISGHATLYWYQQILGQGPKLLIQFQNNGVVDDSQLPKDRFSAERLKGVDSTLKIQPAKLEDSAVYLCTSSYGRDSPVHFGNGTRLTVT.

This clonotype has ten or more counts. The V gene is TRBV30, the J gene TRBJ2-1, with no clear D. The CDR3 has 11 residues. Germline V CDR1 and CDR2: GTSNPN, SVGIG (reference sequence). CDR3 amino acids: CARSQENEQFF. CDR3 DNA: TGTGCAAGAAGTCAGGAAAATGAGCAGTTCTTC.

CDR3 DNA sequence: TGTGCCAGCAGTGAAACAGGGGGGCGCGACTACACCTTC. Amino acids: CASSETGGRDYTF. This chain connects TRBV6-2 or TRBV6-3 to TRBJ1-2; 8 nucleotides agree with TRBD1. Germline CDR1 MNHEY, CDR2 SVGEGT. This CDR3 spans 13 amino acids. Trimming took 5 bases from V and 10 from J; bases not matched to a gene: 9.

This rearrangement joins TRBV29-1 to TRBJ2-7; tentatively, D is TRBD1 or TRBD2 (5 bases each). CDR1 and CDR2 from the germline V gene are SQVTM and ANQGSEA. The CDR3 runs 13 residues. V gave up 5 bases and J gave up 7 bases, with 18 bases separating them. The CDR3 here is CSVTGTGSDEQYF. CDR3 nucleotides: TGCAGCGTTACCGGGACGGGGTCTGATGAGCAGTACTTC.